This T cell receptor (beta chain) was recovered during a study of blood T cell repertoires in COVID-19. The repertoire was sequenced with immunoSEQ multiplex PCR; TCRdb's copy has only in-frame clones and lacks some. The sample includes 150,000 to 200,000 clones, roughly 90% of them seen just once. All enrollees were roughly 18 to 89 years old and from 20 to 25 US areas. Cohort 3 recovered donors had two negative PCRs, clearance, or symptom resolution. Germline assignment: CDR1 LGHDT and CDR2 YNNKEL (reference sequence). This CDR3 spans 14 amino acids. V was pared by 0 bases and J by 10 bases, with 14 bases between.

The chain couples TRBV3-1 (or the pseudogene TRBV3-2) to TRBJ2-3; D may be TRBD2 (5 bases). This sequence was found in a woman between 18 and 29 years old who had recovered from COVID-19. The specimen was PBMCs or T cells enriched from blood (not recorded which). CDR3 DNA sequence: TGTGCCAGCAGCCAAGAGGTATCGAGCGGAGCGCAGTATTTT. Its translation: CASSQEVSSGAQYF.